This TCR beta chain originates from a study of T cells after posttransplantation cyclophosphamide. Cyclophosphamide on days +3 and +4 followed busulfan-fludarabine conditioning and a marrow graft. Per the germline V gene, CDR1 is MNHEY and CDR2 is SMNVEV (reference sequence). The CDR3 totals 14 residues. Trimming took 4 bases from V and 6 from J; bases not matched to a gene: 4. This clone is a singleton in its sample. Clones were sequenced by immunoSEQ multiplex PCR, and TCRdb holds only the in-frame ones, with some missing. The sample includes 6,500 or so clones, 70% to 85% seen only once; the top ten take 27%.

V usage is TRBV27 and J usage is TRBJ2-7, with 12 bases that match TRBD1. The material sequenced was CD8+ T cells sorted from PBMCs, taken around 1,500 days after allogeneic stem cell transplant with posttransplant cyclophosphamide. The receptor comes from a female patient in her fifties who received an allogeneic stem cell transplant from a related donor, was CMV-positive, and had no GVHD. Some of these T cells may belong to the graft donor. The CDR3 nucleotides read TGTGCCAGCAGTTGGGGACAGGGGGCGCGCGAGCAGTACTTC. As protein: CASSWGQGAREQYF.